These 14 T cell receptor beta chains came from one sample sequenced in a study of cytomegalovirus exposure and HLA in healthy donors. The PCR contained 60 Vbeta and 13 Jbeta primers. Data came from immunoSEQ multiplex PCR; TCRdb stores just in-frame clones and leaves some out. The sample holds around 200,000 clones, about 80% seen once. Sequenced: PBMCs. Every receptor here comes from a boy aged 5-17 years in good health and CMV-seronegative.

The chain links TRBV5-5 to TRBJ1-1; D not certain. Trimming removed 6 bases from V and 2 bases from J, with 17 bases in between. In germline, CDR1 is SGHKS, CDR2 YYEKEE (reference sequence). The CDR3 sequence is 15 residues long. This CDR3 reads CASTLWAGPNTEAFF. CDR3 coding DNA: TGTGCCAGCACCCTTTGGGCGGGCCCAAACACTGAAGCTTTCTTT.

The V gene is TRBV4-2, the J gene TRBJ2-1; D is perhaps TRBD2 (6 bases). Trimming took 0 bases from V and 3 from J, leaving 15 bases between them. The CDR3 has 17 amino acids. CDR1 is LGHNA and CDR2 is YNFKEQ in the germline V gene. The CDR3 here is CASSQDLAGRNYNEQFF. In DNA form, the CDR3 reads TGTGCCAGCAGCCAAGATCTTGCGGGGAGGAACTACAATGAGCAGTTCTTC.

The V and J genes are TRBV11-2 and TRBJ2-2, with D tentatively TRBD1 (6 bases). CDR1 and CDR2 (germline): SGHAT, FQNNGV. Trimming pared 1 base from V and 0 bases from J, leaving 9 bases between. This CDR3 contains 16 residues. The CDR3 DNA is TGTGCCAGCAGCTTAGGACACAGGGCGAACACCGGGGAGCTGTTTTTT. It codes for CASSLGHRANTGELFF.

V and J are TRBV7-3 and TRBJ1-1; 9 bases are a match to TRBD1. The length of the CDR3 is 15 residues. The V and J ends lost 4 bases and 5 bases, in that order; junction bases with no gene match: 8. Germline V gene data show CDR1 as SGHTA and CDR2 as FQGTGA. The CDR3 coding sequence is TGTGCCAGCAGCTCGCATCCGGGACAGGGAACTGAAGCTTTCTTT. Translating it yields CASSSHPGQGTEAFF.

The CDR3 reads CASSQSYRGQRRGREQYF. The CDR3 DNA follows: TGCGCCAGCAGCCAAAGCTATCGGGGACAGAGGAGGGGACGCGAGCAGTACTTC. The V call is TRBV4-3, the J call TRBJ2-7, with D perhaps matching TRBD1 (7 bases). Germline V lookup: CDR1 LGHNA, CDR2 YSLEER. This CDR3 spans 18 amino acids. V was pared by 2 bases and J by 6 bases, with 26 bases between.

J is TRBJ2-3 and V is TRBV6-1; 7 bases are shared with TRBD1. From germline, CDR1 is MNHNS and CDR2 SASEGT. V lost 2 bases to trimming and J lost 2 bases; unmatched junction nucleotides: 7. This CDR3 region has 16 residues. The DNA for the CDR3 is TGTGCCAGCAGTGAACTTACAGGGGACCACACAGATACGCAGTATTTT. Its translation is CASSELTGDHTDTQYF.

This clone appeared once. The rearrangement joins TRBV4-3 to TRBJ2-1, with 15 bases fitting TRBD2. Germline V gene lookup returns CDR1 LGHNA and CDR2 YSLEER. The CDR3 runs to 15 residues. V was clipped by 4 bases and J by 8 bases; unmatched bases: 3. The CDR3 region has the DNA TGCGCCAGCAGCCGGGGACTAGCGGGAGGTTATGAGCAGTTCTTC. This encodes CASSRGLAGGYEQFF.

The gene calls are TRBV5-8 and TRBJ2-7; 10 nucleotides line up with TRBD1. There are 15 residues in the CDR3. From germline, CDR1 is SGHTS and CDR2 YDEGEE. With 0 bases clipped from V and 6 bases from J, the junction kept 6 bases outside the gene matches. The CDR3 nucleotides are TGTGCCAGCAGCTTGGCCAGGACAGGGGGTCCCGAGCAGTACTTC. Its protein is CASSLARTGGPEQYF.

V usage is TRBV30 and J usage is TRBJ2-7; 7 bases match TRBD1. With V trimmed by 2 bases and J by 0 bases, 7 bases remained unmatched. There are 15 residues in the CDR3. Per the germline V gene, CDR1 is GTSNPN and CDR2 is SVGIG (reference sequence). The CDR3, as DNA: TGTGCCTGGAGTAGACAGGGCTCGAGCTCCTACGAGCAGTACTTC. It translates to CAWSRQGSSSYEQYF.

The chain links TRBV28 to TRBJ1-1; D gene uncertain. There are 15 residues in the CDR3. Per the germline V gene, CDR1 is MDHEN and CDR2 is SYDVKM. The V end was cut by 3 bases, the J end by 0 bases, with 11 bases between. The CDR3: CASSFGVGLNTEAFF. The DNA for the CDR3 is TGTGCCAGCAGTTTCGGAGTGGGTTTGAACACTGAAGCTTTCTTT.

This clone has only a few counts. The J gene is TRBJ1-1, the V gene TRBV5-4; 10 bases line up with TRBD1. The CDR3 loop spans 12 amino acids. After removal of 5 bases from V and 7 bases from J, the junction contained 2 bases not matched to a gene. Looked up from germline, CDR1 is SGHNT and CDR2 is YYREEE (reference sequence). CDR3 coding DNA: TGTGCCAGCAGTCGGGACAGGGGTGAAGCTTTCTTT. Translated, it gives CASSRDRGEAFF.

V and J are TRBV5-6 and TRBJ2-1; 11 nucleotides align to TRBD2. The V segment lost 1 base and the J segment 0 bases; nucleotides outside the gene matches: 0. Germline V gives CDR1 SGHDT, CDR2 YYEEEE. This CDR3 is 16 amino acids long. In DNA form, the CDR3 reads TGTGCCAGCAGCTTGACTAGCGGGGGCTCCTACAATGAGCAGTTCTTC. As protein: CASSLTSGGSYNEQFF.

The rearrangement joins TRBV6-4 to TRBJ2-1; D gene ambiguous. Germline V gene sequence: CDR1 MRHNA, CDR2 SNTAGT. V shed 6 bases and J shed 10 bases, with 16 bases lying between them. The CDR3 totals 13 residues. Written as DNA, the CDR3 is TGTGCCAGCAGCCCCGAATCGAGCGCCGAGCAGTTCTTC. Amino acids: CASSPESSAEQFF.

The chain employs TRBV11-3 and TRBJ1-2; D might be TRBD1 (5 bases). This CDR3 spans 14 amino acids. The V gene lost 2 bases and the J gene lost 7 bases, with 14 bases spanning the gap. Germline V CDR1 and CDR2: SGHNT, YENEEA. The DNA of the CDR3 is TGTGCCAGCAGCTTATTAGGCCAGGGATCTGGCTACACCTTC. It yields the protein CASSLLGQGSGYTF.